The source of this TCR beta chain is a study of blood T cell repertoires in COVID-19. Study details: Sample material is recorded as cDNA or gDNA derived from T cells, B-cell-depleted T cells, or PBMCs.

Sequenced by immunoSEQ multiplex PCR; TCRdb stores in-frame clones only, minus some. The sample holds about 140,000 clones, almost 90% seen once. The J segment lost 3 bases and the V segment lost 6 bases, leaving 16 bases of the junction unmatched. Germline V CDR1 and CDR2: MDHEN, SYDVKM. This CDR3 region has 17 residues. The chain combines TRBV28 with TRBJ1-2; 7 bases match TRBD1. The TCR was taken from a man aged 45-65 years with active or convalescent COVID-19. The specimen sequenced was peripheral blood. The CDR3 DNA is TGTGCCAGCAGCGCTGGTCGGACAGGCCCTAAGGACTATGGCTACACCTTC. Residues: CASSAGRTGPKDYGYTF.